This entry lists 19 T cell receptor beta chains sequenced from one sample in a study of sequential checkpoint blockade in melanoma. The treatment here: randomized to nivolumab then ipilimumab (arm A) or the reverse (arm B). Profiling relied on immunoSEQ multiplex PCR, and the TCRdb table lists in-frame clones only, not all of them. The repertoire holds 25,000 to 30,000 clones, with 77% as singletons. The specimen comprised CD8+ T cells sorted from blood (inferred from file names), sampled from a patient given nivolumab and ipilimumab in sequence. These receptor sequences come from a human donor with melanoma.

This sequence joins TRBV5-3 and TRBJ2-7, with D possibly matching TRBD1 (6 bases). TRBV5-3 is an ORF, with its function uncertain. The CDR3 spans 13 residues. Trimming pared 1 base from V and 6 bases from J, leaving 11 bases between. The CDR3 nucleotides read TGTGCCAGAAGCTTGCACAGGGAACCCGAGCAGTACTTC. This gives the protein CARSLHREPEQYF.

The chain recombines TRBV2 with TRBJ1-1, with a weak D call TRBD1 (6 bases). Per germline, CDR1 SNHLY and CDR2 FYNNEI. The CDR3 runs 17 residues. With 1 base removed from V and 1 base from J, the gap between germline ends came to 16 bases. The CDR3 spells CASSEGWAGDGNTEAFF. The CDR3 region has the DNA TGTGCCAGCAGTGAAGGGTGGGCAGGGGATGGGAACACTGAAGCTTTCTTT.

The V and J genes are TRBV29-1 and TRBJ1-1, with 7 nucleotides matching TRBD1. The V gene's germline CDR1 is SQVTM and CDR2 ANQGSEA. The CDR3 length is 15 residues. The ends lost 1 base at V and 1 base at J; junction bases unmatched: 6. In DNA, the CDR3 is TGCAGCGTTGAAGGCCGGACAGGACCGAACACTGAAGCTTTCTTT. Protein product: CSVEGRTGPNTEAFF.

This clone appeared a few times. This rearrangement joins TRBV21-1 to TRBJ2-7; the DNA was not compared with TRBD1, the D call given in the table. TRBV21-1 constitutes a pseudogene. The CDR3 is 12 residues long. DNA for the CDR3: TGTGCCAGCAGCAACAACTCCTACGAGCAGTACTTC. It codes for CASSNNSYEQYF.

CDR3 DNA sequence: TGTGCCAGCAGTTATAACACACAGGACGAGCAGTACTTC. Translation: CASSYNTQDEQYF. The chain carries TRBV6-5 and TRBJ2-7; D is perhaps TRBD1 (5 bases). CDR3 length: 13 amino acids. The germline V gene encodes CDR1 MNHEY and CDR2 SVGAGI. V was shortened by 3 bases and J by 5 bases, with 11 bases between the two germline ends.

The chain recombines TRBV11-2 with TRBJ2-3; D is perhaps TRBD1 (5 bases). The CDR3 runs 15 residues. Trimming removed 8 bases from V and 0 bases from J, with 15 bases in between. Germline V gene data show CDR1 as SGHAT and CDR2 as FQNNGV. CDR3 DNA sequence: TGTGCCAGCCGATATACAGGTTCTAGCACAGATACGCAGTATTTT. It translates to CASRYTGSSTDTQYF.

This chain connects TRBV19 to TRBJ1-5; the D is unclear. Germline lookup yields CDR1 LNHDA and CDR2 SQIVND (reference sequence). The CDR3 is made up of 14 amino acids. V lost 4 bases and J 5 bases, leaving 12 bases between the germline ends. The CDR3 sequence is CASSTAPGDQPQHF. CDR3 sequence (DNA): TGTGCCAGTAGTACGGCCCCCGGAGATCAGCCCCAGCATTTT.

CDR3 residues: CASSIIGLDTQYF. In DNA, the CDR3 is TGTGCCAGTAGTATAATTGGACTAGATACGCAGTATTTT. The rearrangement joins TRBV19 to TRBJ2-3, with D perhaps matching TRBD2 (5 bases). CDR1 is LNHDA and CDR2 is SQIVND in the germline V gene (reference sequence). V lost 2 bases and J 5 bases, leaving 8 bases between the germline ends. This CDR3 spans 13 amino acids.

The rearrangement uses TRBV7-8 and TRBJ2-2; D might be TRBD1 (5 bases). Germline CDR1 reads SGHVS; CDR2 reads FQNEAQ. V lost 5 bases, J lost 2 bases, and 21 bases lay in between. The CDR3 has 18 residues. The CDR3 spells CASSDGQGFTSNTGELFF. As DNA, the CDR3 is TGTGCCAGCAGCGATGGCCAGGGATTTACCTCAAACACCGGGGAGCTGTTTTTT.

This sequence joins TRBV14 and TRBJ2-7; unclear D gene. Trimming shortened V by 4 bases and J by 2 bases, and 6 bases separated the two germline ends. Germline CDR1 is SGHDN and CDR2 is FVKESK. The CDR3 length is 12 residues. Written as DNA, the CDR3 is TGTGCCAGCAGCCCGAACACCTACGAGCAGTACTTC. This translates into CASSPNTYEQYF.

In its sample, this clone was seen a few times. The chain couples TRBV6-5 to TRBJ1-2; D uncertain. Germline values: CDR1 MNHEY, CDR2 SVGAGI. Trimming removed 3 bases at V and 1 base at J, with 9 bases between. The CDR3 is 14 residues long. The CDR3 nucleotides are TGTGCCAGCAGTTATTATGCGGATAACTATGGCTACACCTTC. Its protein product is CASSYYADNYGYTF.

V usage is TRBV23-1 and J usage is TRBJ1-1; no clear D. TRBV23-1 is designated an ORF whose function remains uncertain. V was cut by 4 bases and J by 2 bases, with 5 bases left in between. CDR3 length: 12 amino acids. CDR3 loop: CASSPRNTEAFF. Written as DNA, the CDR3 is TGCGCCAGCAGTCCCAGAAACACTGAAGCTTTCTTT.

The rearrangement uses TRBV7-9 and TRBJ1-1; no reliable D call. Germline CDR1 is SEHNR and CDR2 is FQNEAQ (reference sequence). CDR3 size: 11 residues. Trimming pared 6 bases from V and 4 bases from J, leaving 6 bases between. In nucleotides, the CDR3 is TGTGCCAGCAGTTGGAGCACTGAAGCTTTCTTT. Its protein product is CASSWSTEAFF. The full variable domain, its missing parts supplied by reference TRBV7-9 and TRBJ1-1, is DTGVSQNPRHKITKRGQNVTFRCDPISEHNRLYWYRQTLGQGPEFLTYFQNEAQLEKSRLLSDRFSAERPKGSFSTLEIQRTEQGDSAMYLCASSWSTEAFFGQGTRLTVV.

This clone is medium-sized. The chain links TRBV7-9 to TRBJ2-7; TRBD1 matches at 8 bases. The CDR3 contains 13 residues. V trimming: 3 bases; J trimming: 6 bases; junction bases outside the gene matches: 4. From germline, CDR1 is SEHNR and CDR2 FQNEAQ (reference sequence). CDR3 residues: CASSFQGAREQYF. The CDR3 bases are TGTGCCAGCAGCTTTCAGGGGGCGCGCGAGCAGTACTTC.

This sequence joins TRBV15 and TRBJ1-5; D is possibly TRBD1 (6 bases). Germline V CDR1 and CDR2: LNHNV, YYDKDF (reference sequence). Deletions cut 0 bases from V and 6 bases from J, with 12 bases between. The CDR3 contains 15 residues. CDR3 sequence: CATSRDQGPGQPQHF. CDR3 sequence (DNA): TGTGCCACCAGCAGAGATCAGGGGCCGGGTCAGCCCCAGCATTTT.

The CDR3 DNA reads TGTGCCAGCAGCCCGGGACAGGGGGCCGGTGTCGAGCAGTACTTC. Its translation: CASSPGQGAGVEQYF. V usage is TRBV7-6 and J usage is TRBJ2-7, with 12 bases matching TRBD1. Germline CDR1 is SGHVS and CDR2 is FNYEAQ. This CDR3 contains 15 residues. Trimming took 5 bases from V and 6 from J; bases not matched to a gene: 8. The variable domain in full, with the rest retrieved from reference TRBV7-6 and TRBJ2-7, is GAGVSQSPRYKVTKRGQDVALRCDPISGHVSLYWYRQALGQGPEFLTYFNYEAQQDKSGLPNDRFSAERPEGSISTLTIQRTEQRDSAMYRCASSPGQGAGVEQYFGPGTRLTVT.

The chain combines TRBV10-2 with TRBJ2-2, with D tentatively TRBD1 (6 bases). This CDR3 region has 14 residues. V was trimmed by 6 bases and J by 2 bases, leaving 10 bases between them. Germline loops: CDR1 WSHSY, CDR2 SAAADI. The CDR3, as DNA: TGCGCCAGCAGGAGACAGGATAACACCGGGGAGCTGTTTTTT. Translation: CASRRQDNTGELFF.

The J gene is TRBJ2-1, the V gene TRBV4-3; 9 nucleotides agree with TRBD2. The V segment lost 0 bases and the J segment 9 bases; nucleotides outside the gene matches: 9. The CDR3 loop spans 16 amino acids. The germline gives CDR1 LGHNA, CDR2 YSLEER. CDR3 residues: CASSQEVAGASGEQFF. CDR3 bases: TGCGCCAGCAGCCAAGAAGTAGCGGGGGCCTCGGGTGAGCAGTTCTTC.

The chain employs TRBV7-9 and TRBJ1-2; D gene unclear. The V gene lost 5 bases and the J gene lost 4 bases, with 17 bases spanning the gap. Per germline, CDR1 SEHNR and CDR2 FQNEAQ (reference sequence). This CDR3 has 15 amino acids. The CDR3 loop reads CASSHSVRGTYGYTF. The DNA for the CDR3 is TGTGCCAGCAGCCACTCCGTCCGGGGAACCTATGGCTACACCTTC.